Below are 21 T cell receptor beta chains sequenced from a single sample in a study of blood T cell repertoires in COVID-19. Produced via immunoSEQ multiplex PCR; TCRdb's table is partial and in-frame only. The data contain 140,000 or so clones, 80% to 90% of them singletons. The specimen was peripheral blood. These receptors all stem from a woman between 50 and 59 years old with active or convalescent COVID-19.

The chain recombines TRBV11-3 with TRBJ2-3; possibly TRBD2 for D (6 bases). Germline V gene sequence: CDR1 SGHNT, CDR2 YENEEA. There are 15 residues in the CDR3. Trimming removed 3 bases at V and 2 bases at J, with 12 bases between. This CDR3 is CASSFGGLNTDTQYF. For the CDR3, the DNA is TGTGCCAGCAGCTTTGGAGGGCTAAACACAGATACGCAGTATTTT. Using reference TRBV11-3 and TRBJ2-3 for the parts outside the CDR3, the full variable domain is EAGVVQSPRYKIIEKKQPVAFWCNPISGHNTLYWYLQNLGQGPELLIRYENEEAVDDSQLPKDRFSAERLKGVDSTLKIQPAELGDSAVYLCASSFGGLNTDTQYFGPGTRLTVL.

The chain recombines TRBV10-3 with TRBJ1-1; possible D gene TRBD1, 5 bases. The V gene lost 3 bases and the J gene lost 1 base, with 6 bases spanning the gap. This CDR3 has 13 residues. The germline CDR1 and CDR2 sequences are ENHRY and SYGVKD. CDR3 in amino acids: CAISERGNTEAFF. Here the CDR3 DNA reads TGTGCCATCAGTGAAAGGGGGAACACTGAAGCTTTCTTT.

In this sample, this clone turned up once. The V and J genes are TRBV7-3 and TRBJ2-7, with 10 bases matching TRBD1. V shed 1 base, J shed 6 bases, and the junction held 3 bases outside the gene matches. Germline assignment: CDR1 SGHTA and CDR2 FQGTGA. This CDR3 spans 14 amino acids. CDR3 sequence: CASSLIGQGGEQYF. The CDR3 DNA reads TGTGCCAGCAGCTTAATAGGACAGGGGGGCGAGCAGTACTTC.

The gene calls are TRBV9 and TRBJ1-5; 7 nucleotides agree with TRBD1. There are 14 residues in the CDR3. V was pared by 4 bases and J by 6 bases, with 7 bases of the junction left unmatched. Germline loops: CDR1 SGDLS, CDR2 YYNGEE. In DNA, the CDR3 is TGTGCCAGCAGCTTAGGGGGCTCCAGTCAGCCCCAGCATTTT. This translates into CASSLGGSSQPQHF. Full variable domain (remainder filled in from reference TRBV9 and TRBJ1-5): DSGVTQTPKHLITATGQRVTLRCSPRSGDLSVYWYQQSLDQGLQFLIQYYNGEERAKGNILERFSAQQFPDLHSELNLSSLELGDSALYFCASSLGGSSQPQHFGDGTRLSIL.

This clone has only one observation. The chain is built from TRBV2 and TRBJ2-7; 8 nucleotides match TRBD2. The V and J ends lost 2 bases and 0 bases, in that order; junction bases with no gene match: 3. The CDR3 is made up of 15 amino acids. CDR1 and CDR2 from the germline V gene are SNHLY and FYNNEI. The CDR3 is CASSETGGFSYEQYF. The CDR3 nucleotides read TGTGCCAGCAGTGAAACGGGGGGGTTCTCCTACGAGCAGTACTTC. Using reference TRBV2 and TRBJ2-7 for the parts outside the CDR3, the full variable domain is EPEVTQTPSHQVTQMGQEVILRCVPISNHLYFYWYRQILGQKVEFLVSFYNNEISEKSEIFDDQFSVERPDGSNFTLKIRSTKLEDSAMYFCASSETGGFSYEQYFGPGTRLTVT.

The chain uses TRBV24-1 and TRBJ2-6; unclear D gene. The germline CDR1 and CDR2 sequences are KGHDR and SFDVKD. Trimming took off 4 bases at V and 2 bases at J, with 5 bases between the two ends. CDR3 length: 14 residues. For the CDR3, the DNA is TGTGCCACCAGTGACCTAGCTGGGGCCAACGTCCTGACTTTC. As protein: CATSDLAGANVLTF.

CDR3 amino acids: CAISDAASGSHEQFF. The CDR3 nucleotides are TGTGCCATCAGTGATGCGGCTAGCGGGAGCCATGAGCAGTTCTTC. The rearrangement joins TRBV10-3 to TRBJ2-1; 10 bases are shared with TRBD2. The V gene's germline CDR1 is ENHRY and CDR2 SYGVKD. The CDR3 consists of 15 residues. V shed 3 bases, J shed 8 bases, and the junction held 7 bases outside the gene matches.

The chain links TRBV6-5 to TRBJ1-2; D might be TRBD1 (5 bases). This CDR3 has 14 amino acids. Trimming took 2 bases from V and 3 from J, leaving 10 bases between them. Germline V gives CDR1 MNHEY, CDR2 SVGAGI. The CDR3 here is CASSYVGGYYGYTF. Here the CDR3 DNA reads TGTGCCAGCAGTTACGTCGGGGGTTACTATGGCTACACCTTC.

The chain uses TRBV27 and TRBJ1-2; 8 bases are a match to TRBD1. V shed 9 bases, J shed 4 bases, and the junction held 10 bases outside the gene matches. Germline V gives CDR1 MNHEY, CDR2 SMNVEV (reference sequence). This CDR3 spans 14 amino acids. The CDR3 loop is CASSAGGSIYGYTF. The CDR3 DNA is TGTGCCAGTTCAGCAGGGGGCTCTATCTATGGCTACACCTTC.

The V and J genes are TRBV7-9 and TRBJ2-3; D is perhaps TRBD1 (5 bases). The CDR3 spans 16 residues. CDR1 SEHNR and CDR2 FQNEAQ come from the germline V gene (reference sequence). V lost 5 bases and J lost 1, with 16 bases in between. CDR3 nucleotides: TGTGCCAGCAGCCCGGGTGCGACAGCCGGCACAGATACGCAGTATTTT. Amino acids: CASSPGATAGTDTQYF.

This clone was detected only once. The rearrangement joins TRBV5-1 to TRBJ2-7; D is perhaps TRBD2 (6 bases). Trimming left V 0 bases short and J 6 bases short, with 22 bases between. The CDR3 has 17 amino acids. Germline assignment: CDR1 SGHRS and CDR2 YFSETQ. CDR3 in DNA: TGCGCCAGCAGCTTGGCTGATTTTGGGAGGAGAAGTTCCGAGCAGTACTTC. Translating gives CASSLADFGRRSSEQYF.

The CDR3 sequence: CASSRGTPIYNEQFF. The CDR3, as DNA: TGTGCCAGCTCAAGGGGGACCCCCATATACAATGAGCAGTTCTTC. This rearrangement joins TRBV18 to TRBJ2-1; D is perhaps TRBD1 (6 bases). The CDR3 has 15 residues. The V gene lost 5 bases and the J gene lost 4 bases, with 15 bases spanning the gap. Germline V lookup: CDR1 KGHSH, CDR2 LQKENI.

The count of this clone is one. V and J are TRBV7-8 and TRBJ2-7; D perhaps matches TRBD2 (6 bases). Trimming removed 3 bases at V and 3 bases at J, with 9 bases between. CDR1 SGHVS and CDR2 FQNEAQ come from the germline V gene. The CDR3 loop spans 13 amino acids. The CDR3 loop is CASSLGGVYEQYF. CDR3 sequence (DNA): TGTGCCAGCAGCTTGGGAGGTGTCTACGAGCAGTACTTC.

The chain joins TRBV25-1 to TRBJ2-3; 7 nucleotides match TRBD1. In germline, CDR1 is MGHDK, CDR2 SYGVNS. The length of the CDR3 is 13 residues. J lost 6 bases, V lost 5 bases, and 5 bases had no gene match. The CDR3 loop reads CASSPTGVDTQYF. The CDR3 bases are TGTGCCAGCAGTCCCACAGGGGTCGATACGCAGTATTTT.

This chain links TRBV11-3 with TRBJ2-1, with TRBD2 matching 10 bases. The trim removed 2 bases at V and 4 bases at J, leaving 5 bases unmatched. Germline V gene sequence: CDR1 SGHNT, CDR2 YENEEA. The CDR3 totals 16 residues. CDR3 in amino acids: CASSLSSLAGYNEQFF. The CDR3, as DNA: TGTGCCAGCAGCTTATCATCACTAGCGGGATACAATGAGCAGTTCTTC.

The gene calls are TRBV7-8 and TRBJ1-5, with a possible D match to TRBD1 (5 bases). Per the germline V gene, CDR1 is SGHVS and CDR2 is FQNEAQ. Trimming cost V 1 base and J 7 bases, with 8 bases left between them. The length of the CDR3 is 13 residues. The DNA of the CDR3 is TGTGCCAGCAGCTTAGGGCGGGGCCAGCCCCAGCATTTT. It specifies CASSLGRGQPQHF. Complete variable domain (other parts from reference TRBV7-8 and TRBJ1-5): GAGVSQSPRYKVAKRGQDVALRCDPISGHVSLFWYQQALGQGPEFLTYFQNEAQLDKSGLPSDRFFAERPEGSVSTLKIQRTQQEDSAVYLCASSLGRGQPQHFGDGTRLSIL.

The chain combines TRBV11-3 with TRBJ2-1; 9 nucleotides align to TRBD2. The J segment lost 6 bases and the V segment lost 5 bases, leaving 8 bases of the junction unmatched. CDR3 length: 15 amino acids. Germline V gives CDR1 SGHNT, CDR2 YENEEA. The CDR3 bases are TGTGCCAGCAGCCCCCCGCTAGCGGGGCTCAATGAGCAGTTCTTC. Protein: CASSPPLAGLNEQFF.

The J gene is TRBJ2-3, the V gene TRBV9; 7 positions match TRBD2. This CDR3 contains 14 residues. The trim removed 0 bases at V and 4 bases at J, leaving 2 bases unmatched. Per the germline V gene, CDR1 is SGDLS and CDR2 is YYNGEE. The CDR3 sequence: CASSVVRESDTQYF. In DNA form, the CDR3 reads TGTGCCAGCAGCGTAGTGCGGGAGTCAGATACGCAGTATTTT. Using reference TRBV9 and TRBJ2-3 for the parts outside the CDR3, the full variable domain is DSGVTQTPKHLITATGQRVTLRCSPRSGDLSVYWYQQSLDQGLQFLIQYYNGEERAKGNILERFSAQQFPDLHSELNLSSLELGDSALYFCASSVVRESDTQYFGPGTRLTVL.

The chain joins TRBV6-2 or TRBV6-3 to TRBJ2-1, with a possible D match to TRBD2 (6 bases). Germline CDR1 MNHEY, CDR2 SVGEGT. V shed 6 bases and J shed 4 bases, with 19 bases lying between them. This CDR3 is built from 16 residues. CDR3 sequence: CASRYSVAGPYNEQFF. In DNA form, the CDR3 reads TGTGCCAGCAGGTACAGCGTGGCGGGGCCTTACAATGAGCAGTTCTTC.

The chain employs TRBV4-3 and TRBJ1-4, with D hard to call. Germline V CDR1 and CDR2: LGHNA, YSLEER. Deletions cut 0 bases from V and 2 bases from J, with 7 bases between. The length of the CDR3 is 15 residues. CDR3 residues: CASSQEGSTNEKLFF. The CDR3 DNA sequence: TGCGCCAGCAGCCAAGAGGGCAGCACTAATGAAAAACTGTTTTTT.

The V gene is TRBV7-2, the J gene TRBJ2-7; TRBD2 aligns across 14 bases. The CDR3 has 18 amino acids. J gave up 2 bases and V 6 bases, and 12 bases lay outside the gene matches. Germline V gene lookup returns CDR1 SGHTA and CDR2 FQGNSA. CDR3 amino acids: CASRGTSGSRNGAYEQYF. CDR3 nucleotide sequence: TGTGCCAGCAGGGGGACTAGCGGGAGTCGAAATGGGGCCTACGAGCAGTACTTC.